This TCR beta chain derives from a study of blood T cells in healthy people across ages. Findings and caveats of the study: In these data, TCR beta diversity tracked strongly with naive T cell percentage. Per million T cells, TCR beta diversity dropped about linearly as age rose.

Each of the donors had about 9.9 milliliters of peripheral blood drawn into EDTA-treated Vacutainer tubes. As for this clonotype: Its antigen is unidentified.

It was with a sample-barcoded 5' primer and a J-beta primer mix that a second PCR of roughly 7 to 11 cycles was run. Each cDNA molecule carried a tag from a template-switch adaptor that contained 12 random nucleotides. TCRdb called the 5' RACE reads again in MiXCR, with one record for every CDR3 protein. The sample lists roughly 1,500,000 distinct CDR3 sequences, almost 35% occurring once. This CDR3 is built from 14 residues. V shed 3 bases and J shed 3 bases, with 14 bases lying between them. Germline loops: CDR1 DFQATT, CDR2 SNEGSKA (reference sequence). The material sequenced was blood. The sequence came from a woman between 25 and 40 years old in good health. This sequence joins TRBV20-1 and TRBJ1-2; possibly TRBD1 for D (5 bases). The CDR3 here is CSAREFEGHYGYTF. DNA for the CDR3: TGCAGTGCTAGGGAGTTTGAGGGACACTATGGCTACACCTTC.